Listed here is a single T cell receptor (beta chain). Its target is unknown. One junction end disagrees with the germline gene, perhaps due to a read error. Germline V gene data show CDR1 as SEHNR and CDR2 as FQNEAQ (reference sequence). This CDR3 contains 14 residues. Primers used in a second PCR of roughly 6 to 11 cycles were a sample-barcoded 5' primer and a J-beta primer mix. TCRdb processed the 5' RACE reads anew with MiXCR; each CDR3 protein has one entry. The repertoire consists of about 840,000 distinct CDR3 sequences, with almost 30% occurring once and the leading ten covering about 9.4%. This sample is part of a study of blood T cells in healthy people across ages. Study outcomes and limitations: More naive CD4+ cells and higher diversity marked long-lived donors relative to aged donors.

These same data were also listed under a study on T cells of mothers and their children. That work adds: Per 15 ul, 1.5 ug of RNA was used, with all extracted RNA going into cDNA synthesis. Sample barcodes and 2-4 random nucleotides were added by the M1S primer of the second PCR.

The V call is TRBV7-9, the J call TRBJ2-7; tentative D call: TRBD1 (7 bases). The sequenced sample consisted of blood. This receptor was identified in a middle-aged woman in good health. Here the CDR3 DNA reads TGTGCCAACAGCTTATCCAGGGGGAGGTACGAGCAGTACTTC. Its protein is CANSLSRGRYEQYF.